The rows below give T cell receptor beta chains drawn from one sample of a study of blood T cell repertoires in COVID-19. Sequencing used immunoSEQ multiplex PCR; TCRdb keeps in-frame clones, though not all of them. The sample holds approximately 200,000 clones; around 82% are singletons and the top ten take about 10%. The sample taken for sequencing was PBMCs or T cells enriched from blood (not recorded which). Receptor source: a man aged 40-49 years who had recovered from COVID-19. CDR3s include the opening cysteine and the closing phenylalanine or tryptophan. D genes are given only for firm matches. Expanded clones are given a class, and other clones once, few, many or no size at all.

DNA: TGTGCCAGCAGCCAAGATCGGGAGGGCCAAGAGACCCAGTACTTC; CDR3: CASSQDREGQETQYF; D: TRBD2; size: .; J: TRBJ2-5; V: TRBV4-2
DNA: TGTGCCACCTCCCGAGGAATTTTAGGTGGCTACACCTTC; CDR3: CATSRGILGGYTF; D: .; size: .; J: TRBJ1-2; V: TRBV2
DNA: TGTGCCTGGAGTGTAGGGGCTAGCGGATACACAGATACGCAGTATTTT; CDR3: CAWSVGASGYTDTQYF; D: TRBD2; size: .; J: TRBJ2-3; V: TRBV30
DNA: TGCGCCAGCGGACAGGGGGCTGGCACTGAAGCTTTCTTT; CDR3: CASGQGAGTEAFF; D: TRBD1; size: .; J: TRBJ1-1; V: TRBV5-1
DNA: TGTGCCAGCAGTCGACTAGCGGGAGGCTACAATGAGCAGTTCTTC; CDR3: CASSRLAGGYNEQFF; D: TRBD2; size: .; J: TRBJ2-1; V: TRBV6-4
DNA: TGTGCCAGCGGTCAGGGGAACTTCTACAATGAGCAGTTCTTC; CDR3: CASGQGNFYNEQFF; D: .; size: .; J: TRBJ2-1; V: TRBV9
DNA: TGTGCCAGCAGCTTAGGGGGACGGAACACAGATACGCAGTATTTT; CDR3: CASSLGGRNTDTQYF; D: .; size: .; J: TRBJ2-3; V: TRBV5-8
DNA: TGTGCCAGCAGTTACGTACGGGATTTTGGGGCCAACGTCCTGACTTTC; CDR3: CASSYVRDFGANVLTF; D: .; size: .; J: TRBJ2-6; V: TRBV6-5
DNA: TGTGCCAGCAGCTTACGTCAACAGGGCTACGAGCAGTACTTC; CDR3: CASSLRQQGYEQYF; D: .; size: .; J: TRBJ2-7; V: TRBV7-2
DNA: TGTGCCAGCACCCCTCCTAGGGTTAAGGGGACTGAAGCTTTCTTT; CDR3: CASTPPRVKGTEAFF; D: .; size: .; J: TRBJ1-1; V: TRBV6-5
DNA: TGTGCCAGTCGGGGGGAGGGCAATCAGCCCCAGCATTTT; CDR3: CASRGEGNQPQHF; D: .; size: .; J: TRBJ1-5; V: TRBV19
DNA: TGTGCCACCCGGATGGTTAGCGGGAGTCCCCACGAGCAGTACTTC; CDR3: CATRMVSGSPHEQYF; D: TRBD2; size: .; J: TRBJ2-7; V: TRBV28
DNA: TGTGCCACCAGCAGAGGATCGACAGATGGCTACACCTTC; CDR3: CATSRGSTDGYTF; D: .; size: .; J: TRBJ1-2; V: TRBV15
DNA: TGCAGCGTTCGGGGCCTGGGAGGTACTGAAGCTTTCTTT; CDR3: CSVRGLGGTEAFF; D: .; size: .; J: TRBJ1-1; V: TRBV29-1
DNA: TGTGCCAGCAGCTTAGGGGGGGGCGACGAGCAGTACTTC; CDR3: CASSLGGGDEQYF; D: .; size: .; J: TRBJ2-7; V: TRBV11-3
DNA: TGTGCCAGTAGCCTCACGCGGACACTTAATCAGCCCCAGCATTTT; CDR3: CASSLTRTLNQPQHF; D: .; size: .; J: TRBJ1-5; V: TRBV19
DNA: TGCAGCGTTGAGTTTATACGGGTGAACACTGAAGCTTTCTTT; CDR3: CSVEFIRVNTEAFF; D: .; size: .; J: TRBJ1-1; V: TRBV29-1
DNA: TGTGCCAGCAGTTTTAGGGAGGGCACTGAAGCTTTCTTT; CDR3: CASSFREGTEAFF; D: .; size: .; J: TRBJ1-1; V: TRBV12-3/TRBV12-4
DNA: TGTGCCAGCAGTGATCCGGGGGGACTCTATAATTCACCCCTCCACTTT; CDR3: CASSDPGGLYNSPLHF; D: .; size: .; J: TRBJ1-6; V: TRBV6-1
DNA: TGTGCCAGCAGCTCCCCTTACTCCTACAATGAGCAGTTCTTC; CDR3: CASSSPYSYNEQFF; D: .; size: .; J: TRBJ2-1; V: TRBV7-2
DNA: TGTGCCAGCAGCGTAGACCCTCAATCAGTCCTCACCGGGGAGCTGTTTTTT; CDR3: CASSVDPQSVLTGELFF; D: .; size: .; J: TRBJ2-2; V: TRBV9
DNA: TGTGCCAGCAGCTTAGGGGCGGGGCTTGAAGCTTTCTTT; CDR3: CASSLGAGLEAFF; D: .; size: .; J: TRBJ1-1; V: TRBV7-2
DNA: TGTGCCAGCAGTCTTGTCAGGGCGGACTATGGCTACACCTTC; CDR3: CASSLVRADYGYTF; D: .; size: .; J: TRBJ1-2; V: TRBV28
DNA: TGTGCCAGCAGCTTAAGCAGGGCTGATGGAAACATTCAGTACTTC; CDR3: CASSLSRADGNIQYF; D: .; size: .; J: TRBJ2-4; V: TRBV7-8
DNA: TGTGCCAGCAGCTCCGGGGGGGCAGGGTATCAGCCCCAGCATTTT; CDR3: CASSSGGAGYQPQHF; D: .; size: .; J: TRBJ1-5; V: TRBV7-2
DNA: TGTGCCAGCAGCTTGGTATCCCGGCCGGAAGACAAAGCTTTCTTT; CDR3: CASSLVSRPEDKAFF; D: .; size: .; J: TRBJ1-1; V: TRBV5-4
DNA: TGTGCCAGCAGCACCCAGGGGAGCCTCTACGAGCAGTACTTC; CDR3: CASSTQGSLYEQYF; D: .; size: .; J: TRBJ2-7; V: TRBV5-6
DNA: TGTGCCAGCAGCCAGGCTTCCTTCCCCACCTACGAGCAGTACTTC; CDR3: CASSQASFPTYEQYF; D: .; size: many; J: TRBJ2-7; V: TRBV5-4
DNA: TGTGCCAGCAGCCTACAGGTAGCGGGAGTAGGTGAGCAGTTCTTC; CDR3: CASSLQVAGVGEQFF; D: TRBD2; size: .; J: TRBJ2-1; V: TRBV3-1/TRBV3-2
DNA: TGTGCCAGCAGTGGGAGGTACGGGGGACGCTTTCCCGGCTACACCTTC; CDR3: CASSGRYGGRFPGYTF; D: .; size: .; J: TRBJ1-2; V: TRBV2
DNA: TGTGCCAGCAGCTCCCAGCGCTACGAGCAGTACTTC; CDR3: CASSSQRYEQYF; D: .; size: .; J: TRBJ2-7; V: TRBV13
DNA: TGTGCCAGCAGTGAGGAAGGGGAGGCACCCCTCCACTTT; CDR3: CASSEEGEAPLHF; D: .; size: .; J: TRBJ1-6; V: TRBV2
DNA: TGTGCCAGCCGAACTCAGGGGATTGGGGAAAAACTGTTTTTT; CDR3: CASRTQGIGEKLFF; D: .; size: .; J: TRBJ1-4; V: TRBV7-2
DNA: TGCGCCAGCAGCCAGGGGGCTACGGTTCAGGGCACCGGGGAGCTGTTTTTT; CDR3: CASSQGATVQGTGELFF; D: .; size: .; J: TRBJ2-2; V: TRBV4-1
DNA: TGTGCCAGCAGAACCGGGACAGCAGTACTCTATGGCTACACCTTC; CDR3: CASRTGTAVLYGYTF; D: TRBD1; size: few; J: TRBJ1-2; V: TRBV5-4
DNA: TGCGCCAGCAGCCAAGTAAGCGGCAGAGCTCCAACTAATGAAAAACTGTTTTTT; CDR3: CASSQVSGRAPTNEKLFF; D: .; size: .; J: TRBJ1-4; V: TRBV4-1
DNA: TGTGCCAGCAGCTTAGAGGCTAGCGAGACCTACAATGAGCAGTTCTTC; CDR3: CASSLEASETYNEQFF; D: .; size: .; J: TRBJ2-1; V: TRBV11-2
DNA: TGTGCCAGTAGTATAGGCCCCTCCTACCTGATGAACACTGAAGCTTTCTTT; CDR3: CASSIGPSYLMNTEAFF; D: .; size: .; J: TRBJ1-1; V: TRBV19
DNA: TGTGCCAGCAGACCAGGACTAGCGGGAGGGCCGTACATCGAGCAGTTCTTC; CDR3: CASRPGLAGGPYIEQFF; D: TRBD2; size: .; J: TRBJ2-1; V: TRBV5-6
DNA: TGCAGTGCTAGTGGTACAGGGCTGGTGGCTAAAGTAAATCAGCCCCAGCATTTT; CDR3: CSASGTGLVAKVNQPQHF; D: .; size: .; J: TRBJ1-5; V: TRBV20-1
DNA: TGTGCCAGCAGCCCCATACGGGACAGGCACTACAATGAGCAGTTCTTC; CDR3: CASSPIRDRHYNEQFF; D: TRBD1; size: .; J: TRBJ2-1; V: TRBV11-2
DNA: TGCGCCAGCAGCTTGGCCGGGAACACTGAAGCTTTCTTT; CDR3: CASSLAGNTEAFF; D: .; size: .; J: TRBJ1-1; V: TRBV5-1
DNA: TGTGCCGTAGTATTTGTGACGGCGGGGAAGTCTGGAAACACCATATATTTT; CDR3: CAVVFVTAGKSGNTIYF; D: .; size: once; J: TRBJ1-3; V: TRBV2
DNA: TGCGCCATTCTTCATGAGCAGTTCTTC; CDR3: CAILHEQFF; D: .; size: .; J: TRBJ2-1; V: TRBV10-2
DNA: TGCGCCAGCAGCTTGAAGGGCCTCTATGAGGGAGATACGCAGTATTTT; CDR3: CASSLKGLYEGDTQYF; D: .; size: .; J: TRBJ2-3; V: TRBV5-1
DNA: TGTGCCATCAGTGAGTTAGCGGGAGAGGGTGAGACCCAGTACTTC; CDR3: CAISELAGEGETQYF; D: TRBD2; size: .; J: TRBJ2-5; V: TRBV10-3
DNA: TGCAGCGTCGGGGAGGGATCTAATGAAAAACTGTTTTTT; CDR3: CSVGEGSNEKLFF; D: .; size: .; J: TRBJ1-4; V: TRBV29-1